What follows are 5 T cell receptor beta chains derived from one specimen sequenced in a study of beta chain features in type 1 diabetes. Study-level results: Type 1 diabetes patients showed a moderate but significant shortening of TCRB CDR3s in all four CD4+ subsets.

The whole isolated RNA underwent reverse transcription, so sequencing captured expressed TCRB transcripts. Sequencing was performed with immunoSEQ multiplex PCR; in TCRdb, only in-frame clones are kept and a portion is missing. The repertoire holds 150,000 to 200,000 clones, with around 63% as singletons. The antigens these receptors bind are not known. Sample: naive CD4+ T cells from blood. All receptors derive from a man aged 25-40 years with type 1 diabetes.

CDR3 region: CASSLGTGTGSYEQYF. The DNA for the CDR3 is TGTGCCAGCAGCTTAGGAACCGGGACAGGTTCCTACGAGCAGTACTTC. The J gene is TRBJ2-7, the V gene TRBV11-3; 8 bases match TRBD1. The germline V gene encodes CDR1 SGHNT and CDR2 YENEEA. The CDR3 consists of 16 residues. V trimming: 1 base; J trimming: 1 base; junction bases outside the gene matches: 6. The full variable domain, its missing parts supplied by reference TRBV11-3 and TRBJ2-7, is EAGVVQSPRYKIIEKKQPVAFWCNPISGHNTLYWYLQNLGQGPELLIRYENEEAVDDSQLPKDRFSAERLKGVDSTLKIQPAELGDSAVYLCASSLGTGTGSYEQYFGPGTRLTVT.

This chain's CDR3 is CASSPRLGGYTEQFF. The CDR3 coding sequence is TGTGCCAGTAGCCCTCGACTAGGGGGCTATACTGAGCAGTTCTTC. The chain has TRBV19 and TRBJ2-1, with D possibly matching TRBD1 (7 bases). CDR1 is LNHDA and CDR2 is SQIVND in the germline V gene (reference sequence). V lost 6 bases, J lost 9 bases, and 21 bases lay in between. The CDR3 loop spans 15 amino acids.

In regard to this clone: Additional DNA sequences in this sample encode the identical CDR3. V is TRBV7-9 and J is TRBJ2-5; D unclear. Germline V lookup: CDR1 SEHNR, CDR2 FQNEAQ (reference sequence). The CDR3 totals 12 residues. V was shortened by 5 bases and J by 3 bases, with 7 bases between the two germline ends. CDR3 sequence: CASSRTEETQYF. The CDR3 DNA reads TGTGCCAGCAGCCGGACCGAAGAGACCCAGTACTTC.

V and J are TRBV4-3 and TRBJ1-4, with 8 bases that match TRBD1. Germline lookup yields CDR1 LGHNA and CDR2 YSLEER. V shed 5 bases and J 5 bases; nucleotides not matched to a gene: 10. The CDR3 contains 16 residues. In nucleotides, the CDR3 is TGCGCCAGCAGCGACCCCGGGACAGGCGTGAATGAAAAACTGTTTTTT. Amino acids: CASSDPGTGVNEKLFF.

This chain links TRBV29-1 with TRBJ2-5; 9 nucleotides line up with TRBD2. V lost 6 bases and J lost 2; bases outside the gene matches: 13. CDR1 is SQVTM, CDR2 ANQGSEA, per germline. CDR3 size: 16 residues. CDR3 sequence: CSVGVLAGSIQETQYF. CDR3 DNA sequence: TGCAGCGTCGGCGTCCTAGCGGGGTCCATTCAAGAGACCCAGTACTTC.